This record covers a single T cell receptor beta chain. TCRdb re-called the 5' RACE reads and catalogs CDR3 proteins one per entry, DNA excluded. Its table records more than 300,000 distinct CDR3 sequences. CDR3 length equals 16 residues. Per the germline V gene, CDR1 is SGHDN and CDR2 is FVKESK. This sample was taken from a study of monozygotic twins with inflammatory bowel disease. The chain is built from TRBV14 and TRBJ2-7; the D gene TCRdb calls, TRBD1, cannot be checked with no DNA. This TCR derives from a human donor with ulcerative colitis or Crohn's disease, or a healthy co-twin of an affected twin (not recorded which). The material sequenced was blood. The CDR3 region is CASSHSVRDRVYEQYF.